These T cell receptor beta chains were read from a single sample in a study of T cells in Graves' hyperthyroidism and ophthalmopathy. TCRdb reprocessed the multiplex PCR reads via MiXCR and lists one record per CDR3 protein. The table shows roughly 640,000 distinct CDR3 sequences, with approximately 15% occurring only once. The sequenced sample was blood. These receptors originate from a woman between 40 and 50 years old with Graves' ophthalmopathy. Each CDR3 is given with its conserved first and last residue. Each record gives: J gene, V gene, clone size, CDR3 length, D gene, CDR3 protein, CDR3 DNA. The D gene is left open where the match is weak. Clone size is shown for a subset of rows, as once, few, many or a class of expanded clone.

TRBJ2-4	TRBV4-1	few	16	-	CASSQVYFGTGDIQYF	TGCGCCAGCAGCCAGGTGTATTTTGGGACGGGGGACATTCAGTACTTC
TRBJ2-1	TRBV20-1	-	14	-	CSAPREWKNNEQFF	TGCAGTGCTCCCCGTGAGTGGAAGAACAATGAGCAGTTCTTC
TRBJ1-4	TRBV2	many	15	TRBD1	CASSLRQGGNEKLFF	TGTGCCAGCAGTCTAAGACAGGGGGGTAATGAAAAACTGTTTTTT
TRBJ1-6	TRBV2	many	14	-	CASSFRPTDSPLHF	TGTGCCAGCAGTTTTCGACCGACTGACTCACCCCTCCACTTT
TRBJ1-1	TRBV3-1	many	14	-	CASSQAGLNTEAFF	TGTGCCAGCAGCCAAGCCGGACTGAACACTGAAGCTTTCTTT
TRBJ1-1	TRBV7-6	-	14	-	CASSFRGGNTEAFF	TGTGCCAGCAGCTTTCGGGGTGGGAACACTGAAGCTTTCTTT
TRBJ1-2	TRBV28	many	14	-	CASSFRGIFDGYTF	TGTGCCAGCAGTTTCCGGGGGATTTTTGATGGCTACACCTTC
TRBJ2-1	TRBV2	many	13	-	CASRQSSYNEQFF	TGTGCCAGCAGACAGTCCTCCTACAATGAGCAGTTCTTC
TRBJ2-3	TRBV6-1	many	15	-	CASSRISSGPDTQYF	TGTGCCAGCAGCCGTATCTCGTCCGGGCCAGATACGCAGTATTTT
TRBJ2-1	TRBV6-2/TRBV6-3	few	15	TRBD1	CASSYSGQGADEQFF	TGTGCCAGCAGTTACTCGGGCCAGGGGGCCGATGAGCAGTTCTTC
TRBJ1-4	TRBV7-2	few	15	-	CASPWETPTGEKLFF	TGTGCCAGCCCCTGGGAAACACCTACAGGGGAAAAACTGTTTTTT